This entry lists 22 T cell receptor beta chains sequenced from one sample in a study of T-cell memory formation after mild COVID-19. TCRdb used MiXCR to reprocess the 5' RACE reads, holding one entry per CDR3 protein. In the table there are 470,000 or so distinct CDR3 sequences, around 19% of which are singletons. Sequenced: PBMCs or a T cell subset sorted from them (not recorded which). The receptors were gathered from an adult woman who had mild COVID-19 (a few samples of this study predate the infection). Cell type and time point are not known.

In its sample, this clonotype was seen a few times. This CDR3 reads CASSLALAGQETQYF. CDR3 nucleotide sequence: TGTGCCAGCAGCTTAGCTCTAGCGGGGCAAGAGACCCAGTACTTC. The chain combines TRBV7-2 with TRBJ2-5; 9 bases fit TRBD2. This CDR3 is built from 15 residues. Looked up from germline, CDR1 is SGHTA and CDR2 is FQGNSA. J gave up 2 bases and V 0 bases, and 1 base lay outside the gene matches.

This clonotype was seen a few times. The chain joins TRBV7-9 to TRBJ1-5; D uncertain. The V end lost 4 bases, the J end lost 3 bases, and 13 bases lay between the germline ends. From germline, CDR1 is SEHNR and CDR2 FQNEAQ (reference sequence). The CDR3 is 15 residues long. CDR3 region: CASSYGSYPNQPQHF. The CDR3 nucleotides are TGTGCCAGCAGCTACGGGTCCTATCCCAATCAGCCCCAGCATTTT.

This clonotype was detected a few times. DNA for the CDR3: TGTGCCAGCAGCCCAACTAGCGGGGCCCCACAAGAGACCCAGTACTTC. Translated: CASSPTSGAPQETQYF. V is TRBV3-1 and J is TRBJ2-5, with 10 positions matching TRBD2. CDR1 and CDR2 from the germline V gene are LGHDT and YNNKEL (reference sequence). The CDR3 contains 16 residues. The ends lost 4 bases at V and 2 bases at J; junction bases unmatched: 7.

The chain couples TRBV12-3 or TRBV12-4 to TRBJ2-2; no firm D call. The CDR3 runs 14 residues. Deletions cut 1 base from V and 3 bases from J, with 6 bases between. CDR3 DNA: TGTGCCAGCAGTTTAGATTTTTACACCGGGGAGCTGTTTTTT. Translating it yields CASSLDFYTGELFF.

This clonotype showed up just a few times. The chain links TRBV12-3 or TRBV12-4 to TRBJ2-3; the match to TRBD2 covers 11 bases. The CDR3 consists of 15 residues. Germline trimming cut 6 bases from V and 4 bases from J; bases unmatched to any gene: 6. The CDR3 DNA reads as TGTGCCAGCAGCTCGACTAGCGGGGTGTCAGATACGCAGTATTTT. Translation gives CASSSTSGVSDTQYF.

This chain uses TRBV7-2 with TRBJ2-5, with no clear D. Per germline, CDR1 SGHTA and CDR2 FQGNSA. The V end was cut by 0 bases, the J end by 11 bases, with 10 bases between. This CDR3 is built from 12 residues. The DNA for the CDR3 is TGTGCCAGCAGCTTAGCGGCCCTAGGACAGTACTTC. Translating it yields CASSLAALGQYF.

This clonotype was recorded a few times. The genes are TRBV30 and TRBJ1-2; no firm D call. Germline V CDR1 and CDR2: GTSNPN, SVGIG (reference sequence). This CDR3 comprises 12 residues. The ends were cut back, 2 bases at V and 3 bases at J, with 7 bases in the middle. CDR3 bases: TGTGCCTGGAGTACTGTGTACTATGGCTACACCTTC. Encoded protein: CAWSTVYYGYTF.

The rearrangement joins TRBV27 to TRBJ2-2; TRBD2 agrees at 10 bases. From germline, CDR1 is MNHEY and CDR2 SMNVEV (reference sequence). The CDR3 contains 16 residues. The V and J ends lost 3 bases and 4 bases, in that order; junction bases with no gene match: 5. This chain's CDR3 is CASSLSGRALTGELFF. The CDR3 coding sequence is TGTGCCAGCAGTTTGAGCGGGAGGGCCCTCACCGGGGAGCTGTTTTTT.

The chain has TRBV30 and TRBJ1-6; 9 nucleotides agree with TRBD1. J lost 10 bases, V lost 0 bases, and 7 bases had no gene match. Germline lookup yields CDR1 GTSNPN and CDR2 SVGIG (reference sequence). The CDR3 sequence is 15 residues long. In DNA, the CDR3 is TGTGCCTGGAGTGTATTTGGGACAGGGAGGTCACCCCTCCACTTT. Protein sequence: CAWSVFGTGRSPLHF.

Only one count was recorded for this clonotype. This chain connects TRBV3-1 to TRBJ2-2; D ambiguous. Germline CDR1 and CDR2: LGHDT and YNNKEL (reference sequence). The CDR3 has 14 amino acids. V was pared by 4 bases and J by 4 bases, with 10 bases between. This CDR3 reads CASSPTYSTGELFF. The DNA of the CDR3 is TGTGCCAGCAGCCCCACCTACAGCACCGGGGAGCTGTTTTTT.

The CDR3 region is CATSDRYYGYTF. Written as DNA, the CDR3 is TGTGCCACCAGTGACCGATACTATGGCTACACCTTC. The chain joins TRBV24-1 to TRBJ1-2; no clear D. The CDR3 is 12 residues long. Trimming took off 4 bases at V and 3 bases at J, with 5 bases between the two ends. Germline loops: CDR1 KGHDR, CDR2 SFDVKD.

J is TRBJ2-7 and V is TRBV3-1, with a weak D call TRBD2 (7 bases). V lost 4 bases and J lost 1, with 14 bases in between. This CDR3 contains 15 residues. Germline CDR1 is LGHDT and CDR2 is YNNKEL (reference sequence). CDR3 nucleotides: TGTGCCAGCAGCCGTAGGGGGGGCCAGTCCTACGAGCAGTACTTC. Translation gives CASSRRGGQSYEQYF.

This clonotype came up a few times. V is TRBV24-1 and J is TRBJ2-2; D unclear. V lost 0 bases, J lost 3 bases, and 1 base lay in between. Germline V gene sequence: CDR1 KGHDR, CDR2 SFDVKD. The CDR3 contains 13 residues. The CDR3: CATSDLDTGELFF. DNA of the CDR3: TGTGCCACCAGTGATTTGGACACCGGGGAGCTGTTTTTT.

This clonotype was counted at least ten times. A junction end diverges from the germline sequence, so it may reflect a read error. The chain combines TRBV3-1 with TRBJ2-4, with D tentatively TRBD2 (6 bases). The CDR3 length is 14 residues. The germline V gene encodes CDR1 LGHDT and CDR2 YNNKEL (reference sequence). In DNA, the CDR3 is TGTGCCAGCAGCCAAGAAGGTAGCGGACTCCCACTGGACTTC. Protein: CASSQEGSGLPLDF.

The chain couples TRBV9 to TRBJ2-5; tentative D call: TRBD2 (6 bases). CDR3 length: 15 residues. V lost 2 bases and J lost 4, with 15 bases in between. CDR1 is SGDLS, CDR2 YYNGEE, per germline. Here the CDR3 DNA reads TGTGCCAGCAGCGTTAAGGACTACGACGGAGAGACCCAGTACTTC. Its protein product is CASSVKDYDGETQYF.

This clonotype occurred a few times. CDR3 coding DNA: TGCAGTGCTAGAGGTCGTCTAGCGAAAAGCACAGATACGCAGTATTTT. It yields the protein CSARGRLAKSTDTQYF. The J gene is TRBJ2-3, the V gene TRBV20-1, with a tentative D call TRBD2 (6 bases). V was trimmed by 1 base and J by 0 bases, leaving 14 bases between them. The germline V gene has CDR1 DFQATT and CDR2 SNEGSKA (reference sequence). The CDR3 is 16 residues long.

The chain links TRBV12-3 or TRBV12-4 to TRBJ1-1; D gene ambiguous. Trimming took off 3 bases at V and 4 bases at J, with 9 bases between the two ends. This CDR3 has 13 residues. The CDR3, as DNA: TGTGCCAGCAGTTTGGCAGACATCACTGAAGCTTTCTTT. Translated: CASSLADITEAFF.

This clonotype was found a few times. The rearrangement links TRBV10-3 to TRBJ2-2; 8 bases are shared with TRBD2. V gave up 6 bases and J gave up 5 bases; unmatched junction bases: 8. The germline V gene encodes CDR1 ENHRY and CDR2 SYGVKD. This CDR3 has 15 amino acids. The CDR3 sequence: CAIRKTSVGTGELFF. The CDR3 coding sequence is TGTGCCATCAGGAAGACTAGCGTGGGGACCGGGGAGCTGTTTTTT.

This clonotype turned up a few times. The chain has TRBV3-1 and TRBJ1-2, with D uncertain. The germline CDR1 and CDR2 sequences are LGHDT and YNNKEL (reference sequence). This CDR3 has 12 amino acids. Trimming removed 1 base at V and 8 bases at J, with 8 bases between. CDR3 amino acids: CASSQASRGYTF. CDR3 bases: TGTGCCAGCAGCCAAGCGTCCCGGGGCTACACCTTC.

This clonotype was detected only a few times. A much larger clone differs from this one at a single base, so this may be a read error. The J gene is TRBJ2-7, the V gene TRBV28; the D gene is possibly TRBD1 (5 bases). Germline CDR1 reads MDHEN; CDR2 reads SYDVKM. V lost 2 bases to trimming and J lost 5 bases, with 7 bases between them. The CDR3 runs 12 residues. The CDR3, as DNA: TGTGCCAGCAGTTTAAGGGGTAACGAGCAGTACTTC. Residues: CASSLRGNEQYF.

This clonotype occurred a few times. The chain has TRBV2 and TRBJ1-1; TRBD1 might be the D (5 bases). CDR3 length: 13 residues. From germline, CDR1 is SNHLY and CDR2 FYNNEI. V gave up 8 bases and J gave up 6 bases, with 16 bases separating them. DNA for the CDR3: TGTGCCAGCTGGGGGGACGCGGTTCCTGAAGCTTTCTTT. Translated: CASWGDAVPEAFF.

This clonotype turned up a few times. This sequence joins TRBV18 and TRBJ2-7; D might be TRBD1 (5 bases). Trimming removed 0 bases at V and 5 bases at J, with 14 bases between. The CDR3 spans 15 residues. Germline V gene sequence: CDR1 KGHSH, CDR2 LQKENI. The CDR3 region is CASSPPTRQSDEQYF. The CDR3 region has the DNA TGTGCCAGCTCACCACCGACACGACAGTCCGACGAGCAGTACTTC.